This T cell receptor beta chain was recovered during a study of regulatory T cells in long-lasting Graves disease (dated by TCRdb to the early 2020s). With regard to the full study: Antithyroid drugs had been taken for less than 3 months by newly diagnosed Graves' disease patients. A total of roughly 35 samples underwent TCR sequencing: about 13 from persistent and about 20 from newly diagnosed Graves' disease patients. Persistent Graves' disease patients were compared with newly diagnosed Graves' disease patients by peripheral blood TCR sequencing and RNA sequencing. The study took place in China and was registered as a clinical trial. General conclusions and limits of the study: TRBV28, TRBJ1-2 and TRBJ2-5 were preferentially used in persistent disease, while TRBV20-1 and TRBJ2-1 were favored in newly diagnosed disease. Only peripheral blood was studied, because thyroid tissue, the primary lesion, was inaccessible. Sequencing and analysis were limited to the TCR beta chain. A larger number of public clonotypes was shared among persistent patients (approximately 2,500) than among newly diagnosed patients (about 990). The authors noted that the small sample size was a limitation that may lower accuracy. Compared with newly diagnosed patients, persistent Graves' disease patients had lower TCR Shannon entropy and fewer highly expanded clones, which suggests clonal expansion.

This clonotype was seen a handful of times. It lacks a known antigen. Within one base of it there is no much larger clone, and no base qualities were kept. Library creation used multiplex PCR. The run used an Illumina HiSeq 4000. iRepertoire HTBI primers and Arm-PCR amplification of CDR3 regions were used to construct TCR beta libraries. Gel purification was performed on PCR products prior to sequencing. The paper's data handling went like this. Gene usage analysis of CDR3 amino acid clonotypes relied on the approximately 62 TRBV and 14 TRBJ segments identified across samples. COPE and FqMerger were used to merge filtered high-quality paired reads into contigs. BLAST was used to align contigs to the IMGT TRBV, TRBD and TRBJ reference genes, and CDR3 was defined following IMGT. Highly expanded clones were defined as clonotypes with a frequency above 0.1%. Shannon entropy served as the measure of repertoire diversity, while the Gini coefficient captured V-J evenness. A clonotype was considered public if more than one individual shared it. TCRdb trimmed public reads at Q25 via fastp, called clones via MiXCR and kept in-frame beta chains. When rows share a CDR3 protein, they turn into one entry using the most common DNA and genes. For this entry, the V and J calls and clone size follow TCRdb and not the study's own pipeline. This sample holds around 400,000 distinct CDR3 sequences; about a sixth were observed only once. Together, the top ten hold roughly 20% of the sample.

The CDR3 numbers 14 residues from cysteine through phenylalanine. Only the CDR3 region is kept as DNA, spanning 42 bases read in frame from base 1. Based on the germline V gene (reference sequence), the CDR1 and CDR2 sequences are SGHNT and YYREEE. V and J are trimmed by 2 bases and 7 bases, and the gene matches miss 3 bases of the junction. Sample time point, as interpreted from the label and publication: newly diagnosed GD, antithyroid drugs for less than 3 months. For both TCR sequencing and RNA sequencing, RNA was extracted from PBMCs using TRIzol. The diagnosis of Graves' disease was made according to American Thyroid Association guidelines. Patients for the study were recruited at an endocrinology department in Xi'an, China. From each patient, around 9 milliliters of peripheral blood was collected into an EDTA anticoagulant tube. Ficoll Paque Plus density gradient separation was used to isolate PBMCs, and no further T cell sorting was done. RNA quality was checked with an Agilent 2100 Bioanalyzer and agarose gel, and concentration with a NanoDrop 2000.

This sequence originates from a female donor with Graves disease. This chain joins TRBV5-4 to TRBJ1-6; 7 middle bases align to TRBD1. Sequencing was performed on peripheral blood mononuclear cells (PBMCs), taken at new diagnosis, from a patient treated with antithyroid drugs. CDR3 protein: CASSFSGGNSPLHF. The nucleotide sequence is given as TGTGCCAGCAGCTTCTCAGGGGGAAATTCACCCCTCCACTTT.